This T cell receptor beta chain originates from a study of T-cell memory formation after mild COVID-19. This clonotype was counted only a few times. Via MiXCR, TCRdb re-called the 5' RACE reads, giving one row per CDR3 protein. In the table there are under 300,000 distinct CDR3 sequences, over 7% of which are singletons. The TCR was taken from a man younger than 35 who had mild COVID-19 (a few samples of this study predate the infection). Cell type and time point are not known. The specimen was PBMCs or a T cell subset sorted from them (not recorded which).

The CDR3 here is CSVTEINTEAFF. The CDR3 DNA reads as TGCAGCGTGACAGAAATCAACACTGAAGCTTTCTTT. The chain carries TRBV29-1 and TRBJ1-1, with D perhaps TRBD1 (5 bases). Per germline, CDR1 SQVTM and CDR2 ANQGSEA. Between the trimmed V and J ends, which lost 6 bases and 2 bases, there was a span of 10 bases. The length of the CDR3 is 12 residues. The entire variable domain, with the rest obtained from reference TRBV29-1 and TRBJ1-1, is as follows: SAVISQKPSRDICQRGTSLTIQCQVDSQVTMMFWYRQQPGQSLTLIATANQGSEATYESGFVIDKFPISRPNLTFSTLTVSNMSPEDSSIYLCSVTEINTEAFFGQGTRLTVV.